A selection of T cell receptor beta chains follows, all from one sample in a study of regulatory T cells in long-lasting Graves disease. TCRdb processed the multiplex PCR reads anew with MiXCR; each CDR3 protein has one entry. Found here are over 300,000 distinct CDR3 sequences, roughly 15% of them singletons; the top ten hold over 20%. The specimen was peripheral blood mononuclear cells (PBMCs), collected at new diagnosis, from a patient treated with antithyroid drugs. These receptors originate from a female donor with Graves disease. The CDR3 runs from the conserved cysteine through the conserved F or W. Fields, in order: J gene, D gene, clone size, V gene, CDR3 DNA, CDR3 protein. The D gene is left open where the match is weak. Rows may omit the clone size; those that give it use once, few, many or a size class.

TRBJ2-7 | - | many | TRBV6-5 | TGTGCCAGCAGTTATTTGGGGGGGCGCTCCGGCTCCTACGAGCAGTACTTC | CASSYLGGRSGSYEQYF
TRBJ1-2 | - | few | TRBV12-3/TRBV12-4 | TGTACCAGCAGTCCCCGGGAACAGGGAATCGCTGGCTACACCTTC | CTSSPREQGIAGYTF
TRBJ1-6 | - | many | TRBV2 | TGTGCCAGCAGGGGTACCCTCGGGACCGCAGCAGCTAATTCACCCCTCCACTTT | CASRGTLGTAAANSPLHF
TRBJ2-3 | - | many | TRBV6-2/TRBV6-3 | TGTGCCAGCAGTTTCAAAGACACAGATACGCAGTATTTT | CASSFKDTDTQYF
TRBJ2-2 | - | many | TRBV28 | TGTGCCGGCAGTTTCCGGGACTGGCGAAGCACCGGGGAGCTGTTTTTT | CAGSFRDWRSTGELFF
TRBJ2-5 | TRBD2 | - | TRBV5-1 | TGCGTCAGCAGCGGCGGACTAGCGGGGGCCCCCGGAGAGACCCAGTACTTC | CVSSGGLAGAPGETQYF
TRBJ1-2 | - | once | TRBV6-2/TRBV6-3 | TGTGCCAGCCGCCTGGGGGTCAGCCAGATAGGTCGTGGCTACACCTTC | CASRLGVSQIGRGYTF
TRBJ2-3 | - | - | TRBV12-3/TRBV12-4 | TGTGCCAGCAGTCCTTCAGCGGAAATCACAGATACGCAGTATTTT | CASSPSAEITDTQYF
TRBJ1-1 | - | many | TRBV2 | TGTGCCAGCAGCGTGACAGGCACGGTGGTGGACACTGAAGCTTTCTTT | CASSVTGTVVDTEAFF
TRBJ2-3 | - | few | TRBV10-2 | TGCGCCAGCAGTGAGATGGGGGGGCCGGGAGATACGCAGTATTTT | CASSEMGGPGDTQYF
TRBJ2-1 | TRBD2 | - | TRBV20-1 | TGCAGTGCGCCTCCCCGAGCGGGAGGGTGGGGCAATGAGCAGTTCTTC | CSAPPRAGGWGNEQFF
TRBJ2-1 | - | many | TRBV28 | TGTGCCACCTACACCGCCAAATGGGGTGACGGGGACCAATACAATGAGCAGTTCTTC | CATYTAKWGDGDQYNEQFF
TRBJ2-1 | - | many | TRBV6-2/TRBV6-3 | TGTGCCAGCAGTTACGGTGGACAGTCGAGCAATGAGCAGTTCTTC | CASSYGGQSSNEQFF
TRBJ2-7 | TRBD2 | many | TRBV27 | TGTGCCAGCAGAGTGCGCGGGAGCACCTACGAGCAGTACTTC | CASRVRGSTYEQYF
TRBJ2-2 | - | many | TRBV7-3 | TGTGCCAGCAGCTTAATGGCGGGGACTAACACCGGGGAGCTGTTTTTT | CASSLMAGTNTGELFF
TRBJ2-1 | TRBD1 | few | TRBV28 | TGTGCCAGCAGTCTCCCGGACAGGGACGAGGATGAGCAGCTCTTC | CASSLPDRDEDEQLF
TRBJ1-1 | - | - | TRBV5-4 | TGTGCCAGCAGCTTAGACCTGAGGAACACTGAAGCTTTCTTT | CASSLDLRNTEAFF
TRBJ2-7 | TRBD1 | many | TRBV7-9 | TGTGCCAGCAGCTTAGCGACAGAAGGACAGGGGCTTTACGAGCAGTACTTC | CASSLATEGQGLYEQYF
TRBJ1-2 | - | few | TRBV20-1 | TGCAGTGCTAGAGACTACAGGGAATCGGGCTACACCTTC | CSARDYRESGYTF
TRBJ2-3 | - | many | TRBV11-2 | TGTGCCAGCAGCCCCGGGGTGGGCACAGATACGCAGTATTTT | CASSPGVGTDTQYF
TRBJ2-3 | TRBD2 | many | TRBV20-1 | TGCAGTGCTAGTTCTGGAGCGGGGGGGGCAACAGATACGCAGTATTTT | CSASSGAGGATDTQYF
TRBJ2-7 | - | many | TRBV24-1 | TGTGCCACCAGTGACTGGGACAACTCCTACGAGCAGTACTTC | CATSDWDNSYEQYF
TRBJ2-2 | - | few | TRBV19 | TGTGCCAGTAGCGGGTTTCGGGGGAACACCGGGGAGCTGTTTTTT | CASSGFRGNTGELFF
TRBJ2-2 | - | many | TRBV2 | TGTGCCAGCAGACTGGGACTCGCACCCACCGGGTGGGAGCTGTTTTTT | CASRLGLAPTGWELFF
TRBJ2-7 | - | many | TRBV10-3 | TGTGCCATCAGTGAGTCTTCTGGCGGGGACCAGTACTTC | CAISESSGGDQYF
TRBJ1-4 | TRBD1 | - | TRBV18 | TGTGCCAGCTCACTACTTCTGGGACAGTATGAAAAACTGTCTTTT | CASSLLLGQYEKLSF
TRBJ1-1 | TRBD1 | - | TRBV7-9 | TGTGCCAGCAGCCTTGCTGGGGAGGGGGCTTTGAAGGCTGAAGCTTTCTTT | CASSLAGEGALKAEAFF
TRBJ2-2 | TRBD2 | - | TRBV19 | TGTGCCAGTAGTATAACTAGCGGGGGGGGCTACACCGGGGAGCTGTTTTTT | CASSITSGGGYTGELFF
TRBJ1-2 | - | many | TRBV4-1 | TGCGCCAGCAGCCAAGGGATCCGGACCGCCGGTGGCTACACCTTC | CASSQGIRTAGGYTF
TRBJ2-1 | - | few | TRBV6-2/TRBV6-3 | TGTGCCAGCAGTTACCTCAGACTAGAGGGTGAGCAGCTCTTC | CASSYLRLEGEQLF
TRBJ2-1 | - | - | TRBV9 | TGTGCCAGCAGCGTAGAGCAAGCAGGGGAGCAGTTCTTC | CASSVEQAGEQFF
TRBJ2-7 | TRBD2 | many | TRBV7-8 | TGTGCCAGCAGCTTACAGCGGACTAGCGGGAGATACGAGCAGTACTTC | CASSLQRTSGRYEQYF
TRBJ2-3 | TRBD1 | many | TRBV28 | TGTGCCAGCAGTTCTCCAGGGGGAGGCACAGATACGCAGTATTTT | CASSSPGGGTDTQYF
TRBJ1-1 | - | many | TRBV5-1 | TGCGCCAGCAGCTCATCCGGTGAAGCTTTCTTT | CASSSSGEAFF
TRBJ2-7 | - | many | TRBV6-1 | TGTGCCAGCAGTGAAGCGTACAGATACGAGCAGTACTTC | CASSEAYRYEQYF
TRBJ2-5 | TRBD2 | - | TRBV12-3/TRBV12-4 | TGTGCCAGCAGTTCAGCACCGGGACTAGCGGGGGGAGAGACCCAGTACTTC | CASSSAPGLAGGETQYF
TRBJ2-7 | - | many | TRBV27 | TGTGCCAGTGGAACTCACAGCGGGCCCTTCGGGTACGAGCAGTACTTC | CASGTHSGPFGYEQYF
TRBJ1-6 | TRBD1 | few | TRBV7-6 | TGTGCCAGCAGCTTAAACACAGGGGGCTTTTCTAATTCACCCCTCCACTTT | CASSLNTGGFSNSPLHF
TRBJ1-4 | - | few | TRBV9 | TGTGCCAGCAGCGTAGATGGGGGGCTGAATGAAAAACTGTTTTTT | CASSVDGGLNEKLFF
TRBJ1-6 | - | many | TRBV5-1 | TGCGCCAGCAGCTTGCAGGGGAGGGGGGAATCACCCCTCCACTTT | CASSLQGRGESPLHF